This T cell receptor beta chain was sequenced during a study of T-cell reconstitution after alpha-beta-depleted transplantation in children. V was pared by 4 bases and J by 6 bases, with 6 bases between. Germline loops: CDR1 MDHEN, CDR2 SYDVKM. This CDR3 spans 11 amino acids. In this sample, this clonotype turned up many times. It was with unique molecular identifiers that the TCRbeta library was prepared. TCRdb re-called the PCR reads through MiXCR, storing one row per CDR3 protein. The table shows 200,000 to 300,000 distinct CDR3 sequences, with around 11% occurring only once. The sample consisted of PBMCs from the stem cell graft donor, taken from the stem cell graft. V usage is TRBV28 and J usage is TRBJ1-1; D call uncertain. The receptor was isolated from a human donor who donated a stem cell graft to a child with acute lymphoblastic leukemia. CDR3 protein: CASSSTSEAFF. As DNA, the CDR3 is TGTGCCAGCAGTTCGACCTCTGAAGCTTTCTTT.